What follows is one T cell receptor (beta chain) and its context. Trimming removed 0 bases at V and 0 bases at J, with 8 bases between. The CDR3 has 15 amino acids. Germline V gene sequence: CDR1 KGHSH, CDR2 LQKENI. This sample stems from a study of blood T cell repertoires in COVID-19. On the study more broadly: Both acute and convalescent COVID-19 samples were obtained from the United States, Italy and Spain.

Under the authors' procedure: Amplification from reference gene primers served as the basis for estimated nucleated cell counts. The method was immunoSEQ multiplex PCR; TCRdb's version includes in-frame clones alone and lacks a portion of them. V and J calls and clone size are copied from that table; D and trimming were computed from the DNA. The top ten hold about 7% of the sample, which has around 170,000 clones, around three quarters seen once. The sequenced sample was peripheral blood. The origin of this receptor is a man in his 70s with active or convalescent COVID-19. This chain joins TRBV18 and TRBJ1-2; D gene unclear. For the CDR3, the DNA is TGTGCCAGCTCACCACCGGAAGGAGCTAACTATGGCTACACCTTC. This translates into CASSPPEGANYGYTF. Filled out from reference TRBV18 and TRBJ1-2, the complete variable domain reads NAGVMQNPRHLVRRRGQEARLRCSPMKGHSHVYWYRQLPEEGLKFMVYLQKENIIDESGMPKERFSAEFPKEGPSILRIQQVVRGDSAAYFCASSPPEGANYGYTFGSGTRLTVV.